The 20 T cell receptor beta chains listed next were all sequenced from one sample in a study of T cells in tumors after PD-1 blockade. Libraries were prepared by immunoSEQ multiplex PCR; TCRdb keeps only in-frame clonotypes and omits some of them. Of 45,000 to 60,000 clones listed, around four fifths are singletons. The sample here was PBMCs, taken before anti-PD-1 therapy. The receptors were gathered from a human donor with advanced basal cell or squamous cell carcinoma (not recorded which).

This clone was observed a handful of times. The rearrangement uses TRBV5-1 and TRBJ2-2, with D perhaps matching TRBD1 (6 bases). Germline V CDR1 and CDR2: SGHRS, YFSETQ. Trimming took off 4 bases at V and 1 base at J, with 14 bases between the two ends. CDR3 length: 16 residues. The CDR3 spells CASSTPTGMNTGELFF. The CDR3 nucleotides are TGCGCCAGCAGCACCCCGACAGGAATGAACACCGGGGAGCTGTTTTTT.

The V and J genes are TRBV11-3 and TRBJ2-7; D is unclear. The V and J ends lost 5 bases and 0 bases respectively, with 8 bases between them. The CDR3 is 13 amino acids. Germline CDR1 reads SGHNT; CDR2 reads YENEEA. CDR3 in DNA: TGTGCCAGCAGCCTAGGCCCCTCCTACGAGCAGTACTTC. It yields the protein CASSLGPSYEQYF.

The gene calls are TRBV5-1 and TRBJ1-5; D unclear. Germline V gene lookup returns CDR1 SGHRS and CDR2 YFSETQ. Trimming stripped 4 bases from V and 2 bases from J, with 7 bases between. This CDR3 comprises 13 residues. The CDR3 loop is CASSIGGNQPQHF. CDR3 DNA sequence: TGCGCCAGCAGCATAGGAGGCAATCAGCCCCAGCATTTT.

The gene calls are TRBV2 and TRBJ2-1; D gene uncertain. Germline CDR1 reads SNHLY; CDR2 reads FYNNEI. This CDR3 is 13 amino acids long. V was clipped by 8 bases and J by 7 bases, with 15 bases between them. This CDR3 reads CASRRVAGNEQFF. The CDR3 DNA reads as TGTGCCAGCCGTCGGGTCGCTGGGAATGAGCAGTTCTTC.

This clone was counted a few times. The V gene is TRBV25-1, the J gene TRBJ1-5; weak D call: TRBD1 (6 bases). This CDR3 has 14 residues. V lost 4 bases and J lost 7, with 14 bases in between. The germline CDR1 and CDR2 sequences are MGHDK and SYGVNS. This CDR3 reads CASSGAGANQPQHF. The CDR3 DNA reads TGTGCCAGCAGTGGGGCAGGGGCGAACCAGCCCCAGCATTTT.

The chain couples TRBV3-1 (or the pseudogene TRBV3-2) to TRBJ2-7, with 7 bases that match TRBD1. Germline V gene sequence: CDR1 LGHDT, CDR2 YNNKEL (reference sequence). The ends lost 0 bases at V and 3 bases at J; junction bases unmatched: 2. This CDR3 spans 14 amino acids. The CDR3 sequence: CASSQEGQDYEQYF. Here the CDR3 DNA reads TGTGCCAGCAGCCAAGAAGGACAGGACTACGAGCAGTACTTC.

This clone was detected once. CDR3 amino acids: CASSEGRLAGNNEQFF. The DNA of the CDR3 is TGTGCCAGCAGTGAAGGCAGACTAGCGGGGAACAATGAGCAGTTCTTC. This sequence joins TRBV2 and TRBJ2-1; TRBD2 matches at 11 bases. Germline V gene data show CDR1 as SNHLY and CDR2 as FYNNEI. V was pared by 1 base and J by 5 bases, with 4 bases of the junction left unmatched. The CDR3 runs to 16 residues.

The chain carries TRBV27 and TRBJ2-1; D remains unclear. The V end was cut by 8 bases, the J end by 4 bases, with 15 bases between. The CDR3 contains 14 residues. CDR1 and CDR2 from the germline V gene are MNHEY and SMNVEV (reference sequence). CDR3 sequence: CASLPNILYNEQFF. The CDR3 coding sequence is TGTGCCAGCCTACCCAACATTCTATACAATGAGCAGTTCTTC.

This chain joins TRBV6-5 and TRBJ2-5; TRBD2 matches 7 bases. The V and J ends lost 8 bases and 2 bases, in that order; junction bases with no gene match: 2. Germline V gene data show CDR1 as MNHEY and CDR2 as SVGAGI. The CDR3 length is 12 residues. The DNA of the CDR3 is TGTGCCAGCCGGGACTATCAAGAGACCCAGTACTTC. The encoded protein is CASRDYQETQYF.

This clone was seen repeatedly, ten times or more. The DNA of the CDR3 is TGTGCCAGCAGCTTGGTAACAGATACGCAGTATTTT. Its protein product is CASSLVTDTQYF. The chain joins TRBV5-8 to TRBJ2-3; unclear D gene. V shed 0 bases and J shed 3 bases, with 2 bases lying between them. Germline CDR1 and CDR2: SGHTS and YDEGEE. The CDR3 is made up of 12 amino acids.

This chain uses TRBV2 with TRBJ2-5; possible D gene TRBD1, 6 bases. This CDR3 spans 12 amino acids. The germline gives CDR1 SNHLY, CDR2 FYNNEI. Trimming cost V 6 bases and J 4 bases, with 9 bases left between them. CDR3 amino acids: CASSRGGETQYF. DNA of the CDR3: TGTGCCAGCAGCAGGGGTGGAGAGACCCAGTACTTC.

This chain links TRBV2 with TRBJ2-7; TRBD2 matches at 12 bases. With V trimmed by 6 bases and J by 7 bases, 13 bases remained unmatched. The V gene's germline CDR1 is SNHLY and CDR2 FYNNEI. This CDR3 region has 16 residues. The CDR3 DNA reads as TGTGCCAGCAGCCACAACCCGACTAGCGGGGGTCTTGAGCAGTACTTC. Protein: CASSHNPTSGGLEQYF.

The chain joins TRBV24-1 to TRBJ2-7; the D gene is possibly TRBD1 (5 bases). There are 14 residues in the CDR3. V was cut by 9 bases and J by 5 bases, with 19 bases left in between. CDR1 is KGHDR, CDR2 SFDVKD, per germline. CDR3 nucleotide sequence: TGTGCCACCGGTACGCTAAACCAGGGCGACGAGCAGTACTTC. Translation gives CATGTLNQGDEQYF.

The rearrangement joins TRBV2 to TRBJ2-5, with 7 bases fitting TRBD1. This CDR3 has 14 amino acids. V lost 4 bases and J lost 4; bases outside the gene matches: 6. The germline gives CDR1 SNHLY, CDR2 FYNNEI. CDR3 coding DNA: TGTGCCAGCAGTGCCCAGGGGGTAGGAGAGACCCAGTACTTC. It specifies CASSAQGVGETQYF.

This chain uses TRBV14 with TRBJ2-1; perhaps TRBD2 as D (6 bases). Germline values: CDR1 SGHDN, CDR2 FVKESK. V was shortened by 1 base and J by 0 bases, with 7 bases between the two germline ends. The CDR3 extends over 15 amino acids. CDR3 amino acids: CASSQARGSYNEQFF. CDR3 nucleotide sequence: TGTGCCAGCAGCCAAGCGCGGGGCTCCTACAATGAGCAGTTCTTC.

The chain is built from TRBV14 and TRBJ2-3; TRBD2 aligns across 9 bases. Germline V gene lookup returns CDR1 SGHDN and CDR2 FVKESK. The CDR3 consists of 18 residues. V lost 0 bases and J lost 3; bases outside the gene matches: 10. The CDR3 DNA sequence: TGTGCCAGCAGCCAAGAAGCCTATAGCGGGGGAAAGACAGATACGCAGTATTTT. Encoded protein: CASSQEAYSGGKTDTQYF.

This clone has only one observation. The chain combines TRBV7-9 with TRBJ1-1; D remains ambiguous. CDR3 length: 16 residues. Trimming shortened V by 6 bases and J by 4 bases, and 21 bases separated the two germline ends. Germline CDR1 SEHNR, CDR2 FQNEAQ (reference sequence). In DNA, the CDR3 is TGTGCCAGCAGTCCAGCTTTCCAGGATTTTCGCACTGAAGCTTTCTTT. Its protein is CASSPAFQDFRTEAFF. The full variable domain, in which reference TRBV7-9 and TRBJ1-1 provide the parts outside the CDR3, is DTGVSQNPRHKITKRGQNVTFRCDPISEHNRLYWYRQTLGQGPEFLTYFQNEAQLEKSRLLSDRFSAERPKGSFSTLEIQRTEQGDSAMYLCASSPAFQDFRTEAFFGQGTRLTVV.

The chain combines TRBV5-6 with TRBJ2-7; 8 bases line up with TRBD1. Germline V gene data show CDR1 as SGHDT and CDR2 as YYEEEE. With V trimmed by 5 bases and J by 4 bases, 11 bases remained unmatched. CDR3 size: 15 residues. The CDR3 DNA is TGTGCCAGCAGGGAGGTCGGACAGGGACGATACGAGCAGTACTTC. Translation: CASREVGQGRYEQYF.

The chain links TRBV5-6 to TRBJ2-2; possibly TRBD2 for D (6 bases). Trimming pared 2 bases from V and 6 bases from J, leaving 14 bases between. This CDR3 spans 15 amino acids. CDR1 is SGHDT and CDR2 is YYEEEE in the germline V gene. The CDR3: CASSFWGVTAGELFF. DNA of the CDR3: TGTGCCAGCAGCTTTTGGGGGGTAACCGCCGGGGAGCTGTTTTTT. Variable domain in full (rest from reference TRBV5-6 and TRBJ2-2): DAGVTQSPTHLIKTRGQQVTLRCSPKSGHDTVSWYQQALGQGPQFIFQYYEEEERQRGNFPDRFSGHQFPNYSSELNVNALLLGDSALYLCASSFWGVTAGELFFGEGSRLTVL.

The chain carries TRBV15 and TRBJ2-3; 9 bases map to TRBD2. The CDR3 length is 15 residues. Per germline, CDR1 LNHNV and CDR2 YYDKDF (reference sequence). Trimming at V came to 5 bases and at J to 1 base, leaving 4 bases not matched to a gene. The CDR3 DNA sequence: TGTGCCACCAGCGAAGGCGGGGGGGGCACAGATACGCAGTATTTT. The encoded protein is CATSEGGGGTDTQYF.